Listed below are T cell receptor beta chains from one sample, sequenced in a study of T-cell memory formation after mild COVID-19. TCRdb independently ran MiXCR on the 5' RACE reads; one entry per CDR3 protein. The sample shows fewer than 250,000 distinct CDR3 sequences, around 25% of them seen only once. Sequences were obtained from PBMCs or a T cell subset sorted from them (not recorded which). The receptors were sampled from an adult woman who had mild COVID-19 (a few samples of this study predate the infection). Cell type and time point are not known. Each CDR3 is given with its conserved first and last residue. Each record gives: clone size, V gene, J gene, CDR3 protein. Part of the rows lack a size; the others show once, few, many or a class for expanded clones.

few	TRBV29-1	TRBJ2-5	CSVNYQTRTGLETQYF
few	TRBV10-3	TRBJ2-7	CAISESDSEQYF
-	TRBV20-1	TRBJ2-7	CSARDRNSGVYVEQYF
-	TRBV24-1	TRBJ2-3	CATSDPRGDPTQYF
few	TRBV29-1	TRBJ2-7	CSVPGRRAYEQYF
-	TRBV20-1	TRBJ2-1	CSAKRRGRVNEQFF
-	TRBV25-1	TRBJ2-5	CASSESGAGRETQYF
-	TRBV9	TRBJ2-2	CASSPSGKGLFF
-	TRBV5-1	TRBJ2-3	CASSISGGTQYF
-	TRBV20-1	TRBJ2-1	CSASPPSGSGRGSSYEQFF
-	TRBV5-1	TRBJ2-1	CASSRDLLVDEQFF
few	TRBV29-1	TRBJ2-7	CSVEVPVRDLPYEQYF
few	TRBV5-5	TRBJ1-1	CASTFNPLPGPNLNTEAFF
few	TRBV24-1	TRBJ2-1	CATSGLGLGLYNEQFF
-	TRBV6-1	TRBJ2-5	CASRLAGLQETQYF
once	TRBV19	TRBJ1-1	CASKSAEAFF
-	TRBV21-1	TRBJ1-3	CASTLKGQENSGNTIYF
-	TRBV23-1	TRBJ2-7	CASSRKSLRQVAYEQYF
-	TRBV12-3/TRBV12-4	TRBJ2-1	CASSPVRNEQFF
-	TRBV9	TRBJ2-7	CASSVGEEGPYEQYF
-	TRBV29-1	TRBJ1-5	CSVFDGDQPQHF
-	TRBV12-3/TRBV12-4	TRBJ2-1	CASSKQGEEFF
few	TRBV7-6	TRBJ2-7	CASSSYRDRDHYEQYF
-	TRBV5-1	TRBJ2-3	CASSLVSGRKADTQYF
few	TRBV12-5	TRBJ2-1	CASGLVPGPPHEQFF
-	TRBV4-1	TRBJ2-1	CASSQDHEYEQFF
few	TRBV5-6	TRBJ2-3	CASSFLDRDPRTDTQYF
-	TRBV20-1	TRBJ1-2	CSARYRDYGYTF
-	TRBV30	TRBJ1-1	CAWSGAGYVTEAFF
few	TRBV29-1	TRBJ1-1	CSVAYRDDTEAFF
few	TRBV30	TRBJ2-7	CAWSVNSLFEQYF
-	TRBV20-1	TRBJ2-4	CSAPEAELAKNIQYF
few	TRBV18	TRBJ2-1	CASSEIAGGAEQFF
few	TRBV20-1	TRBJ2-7	CRVTGSYEQYF
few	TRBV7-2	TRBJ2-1	CASSPAGGVGNEQFF
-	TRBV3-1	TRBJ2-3	CASSQAGQGASTDTQYF
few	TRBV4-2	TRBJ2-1	CASSHLVSGGAEEQFF
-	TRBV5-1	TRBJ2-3	CASRGDDTQYF
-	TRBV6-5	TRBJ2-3	CASKMVGTDTQYF
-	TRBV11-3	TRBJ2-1	CASSLPSIAGVGYEQFF